A single sample gave rise to the 18 T cell receptor beta chains below, sequenced in a study of T cell responses to AZD1222 COVID-19 vaccine. TCRdb's copy holds only in-frame clones and misses some; the assay was immunoSEQ multiplex PCR. The sample includes about 270,000 clones, 85% to 95% of them seen just once. Source: peripheral blood, taken 28 days after the second AZD1222 dose. These receptors all come from an adult who received the AZD1222 COVID-19 vaccine.

The V gene is TRBV2, the J gene TRBJ2-3, with TRBD2 matching 15 bases. J was trimmed by 8 bases and V by 8 bases; bases with no gene match: 8. Germline CDR1 and CDR2: SNHLY and FYNNEI. This CDR3 contains 15 residues. This chain's CDR3 is CASRGLAGGLGTQYF. As DNA, the CDR3 is TGTGCCAGCCGCGGACTAGCGGGGGGGCTCGGTACGCAGTATTTT.

J is TRBJ2-1 and V is TRBV19, with TRBD1 matching 9 bases. Germline V gene sequence: CDR1 LNHDA, CDR2 SQIVND (reference sequence). V shed 2 bases and J 8 bases; nucleotides not matched to a gene: 7. This CDR3 is 15 amino acids long. The CDR3 DNA reads TGTGCCAGTAGTATAACCGGGACAGGGTACGATGAGCAGTTCTTC. It specifies CASSITGTGYDEQFF.

The V gene is TRBV28, the J gene TRBJ2-7; TRBD1 matches at 8 bases. This CDR3 has 15 residues. The trim removed 7 bases at V and 7 bases at J, leaving 15 bases unmatched. Looked up from germline, CDR1 is MDHEN and CDR2 is SYDVKM. The CDR3 region has the DNA TGTGCCAGCACTCCCGGGACAGGTGAACTACAGGAGCAGTACTTC. Translation gives CASTPGTGELQEQYF. Combining the CDR3 with reference TRBV28 and TRBJ2-7 gives the whole variable domain DVKVTQSSRYLVKRTGEKVFLECVQDMDHENMFWYRQDPGLGLRLIYFSYDVKMKEKGDIPEGYSVSREKKERFSLILESASTNQTSMYLCASTPGTGELQEQYFGPGTRLTVT.

This sequence joins TRBV5-6 and TRBJ1-4; D is uncertain. V was trimmed by 7 bases and J by 0 bases, leaving 16 bases between them. The CDR3 is 16 amino acids. The germline V gene has CDR1 SGHDT and CDR2 YYEEEE. The CDR3: CASAWSDQTTNEKLFF. In DNA form, the CDR3 reads TGTGCCAGCGCCTGGTCAGATCAGACAACTAATGAAAAACTGTTTTTT. Filled out from reference TRBV5-6 and TRBJ1-4, the complete variable domain reads DAGVTQSPTHLIKTRGQQVTLRCSPKSGHDTVSWYQQALGQGPQFIFQYYEEEERQRGNFPDRFSGHQFPNYSSELNVNALLLGDSALYLCASAWSDQTTNEKLFFGSGTQLSVL.

The V gene is TRBV25-1, the J gene TRBJ2-7; D is undetermined. Trimming took 1 base from V and 2 from J, leaving 0 bases between them. This CDR3 contains 11 residues. Germline CDR1 and CDR2: MGHDK and SYGVNS. This CDR3 is CASSESYEQYF. CDR3 nucleotides: TGTGCCAGCAGTGAATCCTACGAGCAGTACTTC.

Regarding this clone: A read error may produce the germline difference seen at one junction end. The chain recombines TRBV3-1 (or the pseudogene TRBV3-2) with TRBJ2-3; 10 positions match TRBD2. CDR1 and CDR2 from the germline V gene are LGHDT and YNNKEL (reference sequence). The CDR3 runs 16 residues. CDR3 region: CASSPSGGLSTDTRYF. For the CDR3, the DNA is TGTGCCAGCAGCCCTAGCGGGGGCCTTAGCACAGATACGCGGTATTTT.

This clone has more than one count but fewer than ten. This chain connects TRBV5-6 to TRBJ1-3; TRBD1 is a possible D gene (5 bases). The CDR3 is 13 amino acids. Germline V gives CDR1 SGHDT, CDR2 YYEEEE. Trimming took off 2 bases at V and 5 bases at J, with 8 bases between the two ends. The CDR3: CASSFQGRNTIYF. Here the CDR3 DNA reads TGTGCCAGCAGCTTCCAGGGAAGAAACACCATATATTTT. Combining the CDR3 with reference TRBV5-6 and TRBJ1-3 gives the whole variable domain DAGVTQSPTHLIKTRGQQVTLRCSPKSGHDTVSWYQQALGQGPQFIFQYYEEEERQRGNFPDRFSGHQFPNYSSELNVNALLLGDSALYLCASSFQGRNTIYFGEGSWLTVV.

This rearrangement joins TRBV3-1 (or the pseudogene TRBV3-2) to TRBJ1-3; D is unresolved. Trimming stripped 1 base from V and 4 bases from J, with 11 bases between. The CDR3 is 15 amino acids. The germline gives CDR1 LGHDT, CDR2 YNNKEL (reference sequence). The CDR3 bases are TGTGCCAGCAGCCAAGGCTCTGGACCGGGAAACACCATATATTTT. Translated, it gives CASSQGSGPGNTIYF.

The chain is built from TRBV6-5 and TRBJ2-1, with 7 positions matching TRBD2. This CDR3 spans 15 amino acids. Germline V gives CDR1 MNHEY, CDR2 SVGAGI. J was trimmed by 8 bases and V by 6 bases; bases with no gene match: 13. For the CDR3, the DNA is TGTGCCAGCAGCCAACGGGGGGACTACGGCGATGAGCAGTTCTTC. Amino acid sequence: CASSQRGDYGDEQFF.

The chain links TRBV18 to TRBJ2-1; 9 bases map to TRBD2. The CDR3 spans 16 residues. From germline, CDR1 is KGHSH and CDR2 LQKENI. With 0 bases clipped from V and 6 bases from J, the junction kept 6 bases outside the gene matches. The CDR3 DNA is TGTGCCAGCTCACCACCGTTTGCGGGAGGGGGCAATGAGCAGTTCTTC. Translation: CASSPPFAGGGNEQFF.

This clone was seen once. The chain couples TRBV28 to TRBJ2-1; 11 nucleotides line up with TRBD2. Germline V CDR1 and CDR2: MDHEN, SYDVKM. J gave up 8 bases and V 7 bases, and 13 bases lay outside the gene matches. This CDR3 is built from 16 residues. CDR3: CASTQLLAGGPDEQFF. DNA of the CDR3: TGTGCCAGCACGCAACTTCTAGCGGGAGGCCCGGATGAGCAGTTCTTC.

The chain uses TRBV5-1 and TRBJ1-6, with D perhaps matching TRBD1 (6 bases). The CDR3 is 14 amino acids. In germline, CDR1 is SGHRS, CDR2 YFSETQ. V lost 2 bases to trimming and J lost 5 bases, with 8 bases between them. Written as DNA, the CDR3 is TGCGCCAGCAGCTTACAGGGAGATAATTCACCCCTCCACTTT. Translating it yields CASSLQGDNSPLHF.

The V call is TRBV4-2, the J call TRBJ2-3, with D tentatively TRBD2 (6 bases). The germline V gene has CDR1 LGHNA and CDR2 YNFKEQ. The CDR3 extends over 17 amino acids. Trimming removed 1 base from V and 2 bases from J, with 16 bases in between. The CDR3 region is CASSQVFGGILTDTQYF. The DNA of the CDR3 is TGTGCCAGCAGCCAAGTCTTCGGGGGAATCCTCACAGATACGCAGTATTTT.

The V call is TRBV29-1, the J call TRBJ2-5; D is possibly TRBD1 (5 bases). The CDR3 is made up of 13 amino acids. Trimming pared 6 bases from V and 1 base from J, leaving 12 bases between. The V gene's germline CDR1 is SQVTM and CDR2 ANQGSEA. Written as DNA, the CDR3 is TGCAGCGTATTCTCCGACAGCCAAGAGACCCAGTACTTC. This sequence encodes CSVFSDSQETQYF.

J is TRBJ2-5 and V is TRBV5-1, with 9 bases matching TRBD1. The germline V gene encodes CDR1 SGHRS and CDR2 YFSETQ. The CDR3 has 15 residues. Trimming at V came to 2 bases and at J to 5 bases, leaving 7 bases not matched to a gene. CDR3 residues: CASSLLDRGEETQYF. The DNA for the CDR3 is TGCGCCAGCAGCTTATTGGACAGGGGTGAGGAGACCCAGTACTTC.

V usage is TRBV29-1 and J usage is TRBJ1-1; 7 bases map to TRBD1. The germline V gene encodes CDR1 SQVTM and CDR2 ANQGSEA. The CDR3 spans 14 residues. Losses at the gene ends were 4 bases for V and 1 base for J; bases not matched to a gene: 6. The CDR3 sequence: CSVGGGGPNTEAFF. CDR3 DNA: TGCAGCGTTGGGGGAGGGGGCCCGAACACTGAAGCTTTCTTT.

In DNA, the CDR3 is TGTGCCAGCAGTGAAAGTCGGGCTTTCTTT. Protein: CASSESRAFF. V usage is TRBV2 and J usage is TRBJ1-1; D unclear. This CDR3 comprises 10 residues. Per germline, CDR1 SNHLY and CDR2 FYNNEI. The V end was cut by 2 bases, the J end by 11 bases, with 6 bases between.

CDR3 protein: CASSQERGRGQIEAFF. DNA of the CDR3: TGCGCCAGCAGCCAAGAAAGAGGCAGGGGGCAGATTGAAGCTTTCTTT. The V call is TRBV4-1, the J call TRBJ1-1, with 8 positions matching TRBD1. Germline V lookup: CDR1 MGHRA, CDR2 YSYEKL. The CDR3 loop spans 16 amino acids. J lost 7 bases, V lost 0 bases, and 10 bases had no gene match.